Listed below are T cell receptor beta chains from one sample, sequenced in a study of T cell responses to AZD1222 COVID-19 vaccine. Data came from immunoSEQ multiplex PCR; TCRdb stores just in-frame clones and leaves some out. The repertoire holds over 85,000 clones, with nearly 90% as singletons. Source: peripheral blood, taken on day 0 of AZD1222 vaccination. All receptors derive from an adult in good health. Each CDR3 is given with its conserved first and last residue. Only some rows state a clone size, as once, few, many or a class for expanded clones.

J | V | size | CDR3
TRBJ1-2 | TRBV7-9 | . | CASSLSGTGIGGYTF
TRBJ1-5 | TRBV29-1 | . | CSVVGQGGQPQHF
TRBJ2-7 | TRBV19 | . | CASKGDVQGEQYF
TRBJ1-5 | TRBV7-2 | . | CASSARVVGSNQPQHF
TRBJ2-3 | TRBV3-1/TRBV3-2 | . | CASSLFSGGSNTQYF
TRBJ2-5 | TRBV29-1 | . | CSVEVETQYF
TRBJ1-2 | TRBV14 | . | CASSRGQAGPYGYTF
TRBJ1-1 | TRBV28 | . | CASRRDRVSPEAFF
TRBJ2-7 | TRBV29-1 | . | CSVAPGIYEQYF
TRBJ1-2 | TRBV28 | few | CASSLTSSYGYTF
TRBJ2-2 | TRBV4-1 | . | CASSQREAAGELFF
TRBJ1-1 | TRBV7-9 | . | CASSLEPNTEAFF
TRBJ1-2 | TRBV28 | . | CASSRGGPLGGYTF
TRBJ1-4 | TRBV6-6 | . | CASSYSAGWGEKLFF
TRBJ2-2 | TRBV11-2 | . | CASSPRLAGTGELFF
TRBJ2-5 | TRBV3-1/TRBV3-2 | . | CASSQRSIQETQYF
TRBJ2-5 | TRBV6-1 | few | CASSELGLAMETQYF
TRBJ2-3 | TRBV9 | . | CASSARTGAGDTQYF
TRBJ2-1 | TRBV7-2 | . | CASSLQRGRNEQFF
TRBJ2-5 | TRBV18 | . | CASSSDTQETQYF
TRBJ2-5 | TRBV5-4 | . | CASSFGTDQETQYF
TRBJ1-1 | TRBV30 | . | CACISGTGGRRSPNTEAFF
TRBJ1-2 | TRBV4-2 | few | CASSLAGGDYGYTF
TRBJ1-6 | TRBV10-1 | . | CASSELIQSSPLHF
TRBJ2-2 | TRBV9 | . | CASSPQLALTGELFF
TRBJ2-1 | TRBV28 | . | CALTAAGGSYNEQFF
TRBJ2-3 | TRBV6-5 | . | CASQPPGSLTDTQYF
TRBJ2-7 | TRBV11-2 | . | CASSRDRVFEQYF
TRBJ2-1 | TRBV7-2 | once | CASSLQLAGYNEQFF
TRBJ1-1 | TRBV27 | . | CASSLSQGGTEAFF
TRBJ2-7 | TRBV4-3 | . | CASSPGQDYEQYF
TRBJ2-1 | TRBV4-2 | . | CASSQVGDPQVQFF
TRBJ2-2 | TRBV7-3 | . | CASSLQESRGELFF
TRBJ1-4 | TRBV29-1 | once | CSVETGGADEKLFF
TRBJ2-2 | TRBV5-4 | . | CASSLLGLAGGREGELFF